The present T cell receptor beta chain was sequenced within a study of CD8+CD57+ T cells in acquired aplastic anemia. The sequenced patients had an expansion of CD8+CD57+ cells seen by flow cytometry. This clonotype appeared a single time. TCR beta VDJ combinations and CDR3 sequences were profiled from genomic DNA. TCRdb used MiXCR to reprocess the reads, holding one entry per CDR3 protein. The sample yields 150,000 or so distinct CDR3 sequences, around 48% seen once. Germline-derived CDR1 and CDR2 are SGHRS and YFSETQ. The V end was cut by 2 bases, the J end by 6 bases, with 14 bases between. The CDR3 sequence is 14 residues long.

The chain employs TRBV5-1 and TRBJ1-1; D call uncertain. Sequencing input: sorted CD4+, CD8+, or CD8+CD57+ T cells (not recorded which) from PBMCs. This receptor was obtained from a human donor with aplastic anemia. CDR3 in DNA: TGCGCCAGCAGCTTAGAACAGTTCATGCCTGAAGCTTTCTTT. Translation: CASSLEQFMPEAFF.